Following are 27 T cell receptor beta chains from one sample sequenced in a study of T cells in women clearing cervical HPV infection (dated by TCRdb to the late 2010s). Libraries came from the immunoSEQ multiplex PCR assay. In TCRdb, the immuneACCESS table is reduced to in-frame sequences with V and J assigned. These tables do not hold every clone; where another copy was compared, an unresolved V gene accounts for under half, and the others remain unexplained. The table held for this sample gives 30,000 to 45,000 clones. The top ten clones comprise about 1.5% of the sample. Sample: blood buffy coat. These receptors were collected from a woman between 18 and 70 years old with a cervical HPV16 infection that either progressed to CIN3+ or cleared (not recorded which).

Regarding this clone: One end of the junction fails to match germline, which may point to a read error. The read finishes 3 residues shy of the CDR3 end, and the germline J gene is used to complete it. Within the sample, other DNA sequences also encode this same CDR3. V and J are TRBV30 and TRBJ1-3; 7 bases align to TRBD1. There are 13 residues in the CDR3. Germline CDR1 is GTSNPN and CDR2 is SVGIG (reference sequence). The CDR3 DNA, read in part, is TGTGCCTGGGAGGGGGCGCCTGGAAACACG. This translates into CAWEGAPGNT. The whole CDR3 sequence is CAWEGAPGNTIYF.

A word on this clone: The read falls 3 residues short of the CDR3 end, and the missing part is taken from the germline J gene. The chain links TRBV2 to TRBJ2-1; 7 bases are shared with TRBD2. J gave up 8 bases and V 5 bases, and 12 bases lay outside the gene matches. The length of the CDR3 is 15 residues. The germline V gene encodes CDR1 SNHLY and CDR2 FYNNEI. This CDR3 reads CASSFGLESEDEQFF. The sequenced CDR3 bases are TGTGCCAGCAGTTTCGGACTAGAATCTGAGGATGAG.

Of note for this clone: The read terminates 3 residues before the CDR3 end, so the remaining end is supplied by the germline J gene. The J gene is TRBJ1-2, the V gene TRBV19, with a tentative D call TRBD1 (6 bases). The CDR3 runs 16 residues. CDR1 and CDR2 (germline): LNHDA, SQIVND (reference sequence). The part of the CDR3 DNA that was read is TGTGCCAGTAGCCGAAGGGCAGGGGTTTTAACCTACGAC. It yields the protein CASSRRAGVLTYD. The whole CDR3 protein is CASSRRAGVLTYDYTF.

As to this clone: Read data end 3 residues before the CDR3 end; the end is taken from the germline J gene. The V gene is TRBV20-1, the J gene TRBJ1-3; 12 bases match TRBD1. The germline V gene encodes CDR1 DFQATT and CDR2 SNEGSKA (reference sequence). The CDR3 has 19 residues. The trim removed 3 bases at V and 3 bases at J, leaving 15 bases unmatched. Partial CDR3 DNA: TGCAGTGCTAGTCGGCGAACGGGACAGGGGGCCGATTTTGGAAACACC. Its translation is CSASRRTGQGADFGNT. In full, the CDR3 reads CSASRRTGQGADFGNTIYF.

As regards this clone: The junction shows a germline mismatch at one end, possibly a read error. The sample contains more than one DNA sequence encoding this CDR3. The CDR3 region is CASSETPKSYGYTF. CDR3 DNA, as far as it was read: TGTGCCAGCAGTGAGACACCCAAGTCCTATGGA. This chain connects TRBV2 to TRBJ1-2; D unclear. The read falls 3 residues short of the CDR3 end, and the missing part is taken from the germline J gene. The CDR3 sequence is 14 residues long. CDR1 and CDR2 (germline): SNHLY, FYNNEI.

A note on this clone: The read comes to an end 3 residues before the CDR3 does, leaving the germline J gene to fill in the end. The chain joins TRBV7-8 to TRBJ2-5; 11 bases line up with TRBD2. Looked up from germline, CDR1 is SGHVS and CDR2 is FQNEAQ. The junction had 10 bases not matched to a gene; V was cut back by 6 bases and J by 7 bases. The CDR3 is made up of 15 amino acids. The CDR3 bases that were read are TGTGCCAGCAGTTCGGGACTAGCGGCCTCGGGGACC. Protein: CASSSGLAASGT. The CDR3, in full, reads CASSSGLAASGTQYF.

With respect to this clone: The CDR3 goes on 3 residues after the read ends, and that part is filled in from the germline J gene. The genes are TRBV20-1 and TRBJ2-7; D remains unclear. This CDR3 region has 15 residues. Trimming took off 1 base at V and 6 bases at J, with 19 bases between the two ends. Per the germline V gene, CDR1 is DFQATT and CDR2 is SNEGSKA (reference sequence). CDR3 DNA, as far as it was read: TGCAGTGCTAGAGTACCTTTTGGCCAGGTGGCCGAG. Protein sequence: CSARVPFGQVAE. The CDR3 in its entirety is CSARVPFGQVAEQYF.

Notes on this clone: The CDR3 end lies 3 residues beyond the end of the read and is filled in from the germline J gene. V is TRBV19 and J is TRBJ2-1, with a tentative D call TRBD1 (6 bases). Trimming shortened V by 2 bases and J by 2 bases, and 10 bases separated the two germline ends. From germline, CDR1 is LNHDA and CDR2 SQIVND (reference sequence). This CDR3 is built from 15 residues. CDR3 DNA (partial): TGTGCCAGTAGTATAAGACAGGAACCCTACAATGAG. It yields the protein CASSIRQEPYNE. The entire CDR3 reads CASSIRQEPYNEQFF.

About this clone itself: One end of the junction is discordant with germline, which a read error may explain. The read gets to within 3 residues of the CDR3 end, and the germline J gene fills in the rest. The V and J genes are TRBV4-2 and TRBJ1-1, with 7 bases aligning to TRBD1. Germline V CDR1 and CDR2: LGHNA, YNFKEQ. The CDR3 sequence is 14 residues long. CDR3 DNA (partial): TGCGCCAGCAGCCTTGGGACAGCGAACACTGAA. It codes for CASSLGTANTE. The full CDR3 sequence reads CASSLGTANTEAFF.

CDR3 residues: CSASPTSARETQYF. The CDR3 bases that were read are TGCAGTGCTAGCCCCACTAGCGCCAGAGAGACC. The chain has TRBV20-1 and TRBJ2-5, with 7 bases identical to TRBD2. The read halts 3 residues ahead of the CDR3 end, with the missing end drawn from the germline J gene. CDR3 length: 14 amino acids. The germline V gene encodes CDR1 DFQATT and CDR2 SNEGSKA (reference sequence). Trimming removed 3 bases from V and 4 bases from J; junction bases left unmatched: 8.

Its frequency marks this clone as medium-sized (0.01 to 0.1%). The CDR3 end is not reached by the read, which stops 3 residues before it; the germline J gene fills it in. Other DNA sequences in the sample encode the same CDR3. The gene calls are TRBV18 and TRBJ2-3; 8 bases are shared with TRBD2. The CDR3 loop spans 17 amino acids. Germline V gives CDR1 KGHSH, CDR2 LQKENI. The V and J ends lost 1 base and 0 bases, in that order; junction bases with no gene match: 6. The part of the CDR3 DNA that was read is TGTGCCAGCTCACCACTCCCCAGCGGGGGTAGCACAGATACG. Encoded protein: CASSPLPSGGSTDT. The entire CDR3 is CASSPLPSGGSTDTQYF.

As concerns this clone: The read is 3 residues too short to cover the CDR3 end, so that end is filled in from the germline J gene. This chain uses TRBV28 with TRBJ1-1; D possibly corresponds to TRBD1 (5 bases). Trimming removed 7 bases from V and 1 base from J, with 13 bases in between. CDR3 length: 14 amino acids. Germline V gene lookup returns CDR1 MDHEN and CDR2 SYDVKM. The sequenced part of the CDR3 DNA is TGTGCCAGCACCCCAGGACATTCGAACACTGAA. It translates to CASTPGHSNTE. The CDR3 as a whole reads CASTPGHSNTEAFF.

The CDR3 reads CSARDGTGDEQYF. Incomplete CDR3 DNA: TGCAGTGCTAGAGATGGGACAGGGGACGAG. The V call is TRBV20-1, the J call TRBJ2-7; 10 bases match TRBD1. The read gets to within 3 residues of the CDR3 end, and the germline J gene fills in the rest. Unmatched junction bases numbered 1, after V lost 0 bases and J lost 5 bases. The CDR3 covers 13 residues. The germline gives CDR1 DFQATT, CDR2 SNEGSKA (reference sequence).

A note on this clone: The sequence runs out 3 residues before the end of the CDR3; the remainder is reconstructed from the germline J gene. V gene TRBV5-1 combines with J gene TRBJ2-3; TRBD2 matches at 9 bases. V trimming: 7 bases; J trimming: 3 bases; junction bases outside the gene matches: 15. The CDR3 has 17 residues. Germline assignment: CDR1 SGHRS and CDR2 YFSETQ. CDR3: CASHNHRTSDVTDTQYF. The covered CDR3 bases are TGCGCCAGCCACAACCACCGGACTAGCGATGTGACAGATACG.

Remarks on this clone: Compared with germline, one end of the junction differs, possibly owing to a read error. The sequence runs out 3 residues before the end of the CDR3; the remainder is reconstructed from the germline J gene. This sample includes further DNA sequences coding for the same CDR3. J is TRBJ2-1 and V is TRBV5-6, with 7 bases aligning to TRBD1. The CDR3 runs 15 residues. Per the germline V gene, CDR1 is SGHDT and CDR2 is YYEEEE. CDR3 sequence: CASTYGDRPYNEQFF. The part of the CDR3 DNA that was read is TGTGCTAGCACCTATGGGGACAGACCTTACAATGAG.

On this clone: Read data end 3 residues before the CDR3 end; the end is taken from the germline J gene. This chain uses TRBV7-9 with TRBJ1-2; D might be TRBD1 (6 bases). Germline V CDR1 and CDR2: SEHNR, FQNEAQ (reference sequence). The CDR3 is 15 amino acids. The part of the CDR3 DNA that was read is TGTGCCAGCAGCTTATCGGGAAGATCAGGGGCCGAC. Protein product: CASSLSGRSGAD. The complete CDR3 reads CASSLSGRSGADYTF.

A remark on this clone: The CDR3 end falls 3 residues outside the read, so it is completed with the germline J gene. Other DNA sequences in this specimen translate into the identical CDR3. The chain has TRBV20-1 and TRBJ1-2, with a weak D call TRBD1 (6 bases). Trimming pared 6 bases from V and 5 bases from J, leaving 10 bases between. The CDR3 has 11 residues. Germline CDR1 is DFQATT and CDR2 is SNEGSKA (reference sequence). Here the CDR3 reads CSAGDIYGYTF. Incomplete CDR3 DNA: TGCAGTGCAGGGGACATTTATGGC.

As regards this clone: The missing CDR3 end, 3 residues past where the read stops, is filled in from the germline J gene. Other DNA sequences of this sample code for an identical CDR3. The J gene is TRBJ1-3, the V gene TRBV7-3; D uncertain. Germline lookup yields CDR1 SGHTA and CDR2 FQGTGA. The length of the CDR3 is 13 residues. CDR3 bases read: TGTGCCAGCAGCTTAACAGCAACAGCCACA. Protein product: CASSLTATAT. The whole CDR3 reads CASSLTATATIYF.

As concerns this clone: The read is 3 residues too short to cover the CDR3 end, so that end is filled in from the germline J gene. The genes are TRBV19 and TRBJ2-3; perhaps TRBD2 as D (5 bases). The V and J ends lost 7 bases and 2 bases respectively, with 13 bases between them. The CDR3 spans 14 residues. CDR1 is LNHDA and CDR2 is SQIVND in the germline V gene (reference sequence). This CDR3 is CASTPTTITDTQYF. The covered CDR3 bases are TGTGCCAGTACCCCGACTACCATCACAGATACG.

Concerning this clone: An end of the junction differs from the germline gene, which may be a read error. The sequence runs out 3 residues before the end of the CDR3; the remainder is reconstructed from the germline J gene. This sample includes further DNA sequences coding for the same CDR3. The chain combines TRBV20-1 with TRBJ1-3, with D perhaps TRBD1 (6 bases). There are 17 residues in the CDR3. The V gene's germline CDR1 is DFQATT and CDR2 SNEGSKA (reference sequence). Incomplete CDR3 DNA: TGCAGTGCTAGGCCCCTGCGACAGGAACCTCCTGGAAACACA. Protein sequence: CSARPLRQEPPGNT. The full-length CDR3 reads as CSARPLRQEPPGNTIYF.

This CDR3 is CASSLGVTRGDEQFF. CDR3 bases read: TGTGCCAGCAGCTTAGGTGTGACTAGAGGCGATGAG. The chain links TRBV7-8 to TRBJ2-1; maybe TRBD2 (6 bases). The read ends 3 residues shy of where the CDR3 ends; the end is completed using the germline J gene. CDR1 and CDR2 (germline): SGHVS, FQNEAQ. V was shortened by 1 base and J by 8 bases, with 15 bases between the two germline ends. The CDR3 runs 15 residues.

A note on this clone: The CDR3 goes on 3 residues after the read ends, and that part is filled in from the germline J gene. V usage is TRBV29-1 and J usage is TRBJ1-1; D may be TRBD1 (6 bases). The CDR3 loop spans 16 amino acids. Germline CDR1 reads SQVTM; CDR2 reads ANQGSEA. V shed 2 bases and J shed 4 bases, with 20 bases lying between them. Incomplete CDR3 DNA: TGCAGCGTTGAATCGGGTTGGAGGGGGAGGGCCACTGAA. Translating it yields CSVESGWRGRATE. The CDR3, in full, reads CSVESGWRGRATEAFF. Full variable domain (missing parts from reference TRBV29-1 and TRBJ1-1): SAVISQKPSRDICQRGTSLTIQCQVDSQVTMMFWYRQQPGQSLTLIATANQGSEATYESGFVIDKFPISRPNLTFSTLTVSNMSPEDSSIYLCSVESGWRGRATEAFFGQGTRLTVV.

About this clone itself: The read ends 3 residues early relative to the CDR3; the germline J gene fills the gap. The same CDR3 can be traced to other DNA sequences in this sample. The rearrangement joins TRBV29-1 to TRBJ1-3; 10 bases agree with TRBD1. CDR1 and CDR2 (germline): SQVTM, ANQGSEA. V trimming: 6 bases; J trimming: 0 bases; junction bases outside the gene matches: 5. The CDR3 is 15 residues long. CDR3: CSVGTGDHSGNTIYF. The DNA read from the CDR3 is TGCAGCGTGGGGACAGGGGACCACTCTGGAAACACC.

Regarding this clone: The read terminates 3 residues before the CDR3 end, so the remaining end is supplied by the germline J gene. The chain joins TRBV19 to TRBJ2-3; D call uncertain. The CDR3 loop spans 15 amino acids. Germline-derived CDR1 and CDR2 are LNHDA and SQIVND (reference sequence). CDR3 amino acids: CASSEVKYSNQPQYF. The CDR3 bases that were read are TGTGCCAGTAGTGAAGTCAAGTATAGCAATCAGCCG.

About this clone itself: The read terminates 3 residues before the CDR3 end, so the remaining end is supplied by the germline J gene. The chain combines TRBV20-1 with TRBJ1-2, with TRBD1 matching 9 bases. The CDR3 has 15 amino acids. The ends lost 0 bases at V and 2 bases at J; junction bases unmatched: 4. The germline CDR1 and CDR2 sequences are DFQATT and SNEGSKA (reference sequence). CDR3 DNA (partial): TGCAGTGCTAGAGATCCTGGACAGGGGAACTATGGC. This sequence encodes CSARDPGQGNYG. The full CDR3 protein is CSARDPGQGNYGYTF.

With respect to this clone: The CDR3 goes on 3 residues after the read ends, and that part is filled in from the germline J gene. This chain links TRBV29-1 with TRBJ2-2, with unresolved D. Germline V gene data show CDR1 as SQVTM and CDR2 as ANQGSEA. This CDR3 is built from 12 residues. Trimming removed 3 bases from V and 4 bases from J, with 6 bases in between. Here the CDR3 reads CSVDSLTGELFF. The CDR3 bases that were read are TGCAGCGTTGATAGTCTCACCGGGGAG.

CDR3 DNA, as far as it was read: TGTGCCAGTAGTATAGATGGGACAGGAGGCAATCAGCCC. This translates into CASSIDGTGGNQP. The complete CDR3 protein is CASSIDGTGGNQPQHF. The rearrangement links TRBV19 to TRBJ1-5; 8 bases align to TRBD1. The observed sequence ends 3 residues before the CDR3 terminus, with the missing tail filled in from the germline J gene. This CDR3 has 16 residues. With V trimmed by 0 bases and J by 2 bases, 3 bases remained unmatched. Germline CDR1 reads LNHDA; CDR2 reads SQIVND (reference sequence). Drawing the rest from reference TRBV19 and TRBJ1-5, the complete variable domain is DGGITQSPKYLFRKEGQNVTLSCEQNLNHDAMYWYRQDPGQGLRLIYYSQIVNDFQKGDIAEGYSVSREKKESFPLTVTSAQKNPTAFYLCASSIDGTGGNQPQHFGDGTRLSIL.